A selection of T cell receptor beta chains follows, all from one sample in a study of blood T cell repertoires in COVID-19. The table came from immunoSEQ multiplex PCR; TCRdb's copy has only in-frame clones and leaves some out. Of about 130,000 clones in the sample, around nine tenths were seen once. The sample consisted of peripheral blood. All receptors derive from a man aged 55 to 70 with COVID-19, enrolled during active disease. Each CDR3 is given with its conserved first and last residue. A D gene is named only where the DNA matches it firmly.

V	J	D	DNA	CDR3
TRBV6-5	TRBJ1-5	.	TGTGCCAGCACCTCGAGCGGGGGGTACAATCAGCCCCAGCATTTT	CASTSSGGYNQPQHF
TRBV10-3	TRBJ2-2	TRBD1	TGTGCCATCAGTGAGTTTTTATCCGGGACAGGGAACACCGGGGAGCTGTTTTTT	CAISEFLSGTGNTGELFF
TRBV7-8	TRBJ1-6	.	TGTGCCAGCAGCTCATTAGTAGAGAACTATAATTCACCCCTCCACTTT	CASSSLVENYNSPLHF
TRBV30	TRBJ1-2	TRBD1	TGTGCCTGGAGGAAGGGTAGGACAGGTTCATCTAACTATGGCTACACCTTC	CAWRKGRTGSSNYGYTF
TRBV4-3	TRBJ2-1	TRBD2	TGCGCCAGCAGCCAAGACCCAGCGGGGGGTCGTGGTGAGCAGTTCTTC	CASSQDPAGGRGEQFF
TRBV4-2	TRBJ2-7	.	TGTGCCAGCAGCCAAGGCGCTGACGAGCAGTACTTC	CASSQGADEQYF
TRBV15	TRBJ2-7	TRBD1	TGTGCCACCAGCAGCGCCCCAGGGGGAACCTACGAGCAGTACTTC	CATSSAPGGTYEQYF
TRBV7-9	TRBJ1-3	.	TGTGCCAGCAGCCCCAAGGACTACACCATATATTTT	CASSPKDYTIYF
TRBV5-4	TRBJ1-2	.	TGTGCCAGCAGCCATAATCAGGGGCTGGGGTATGGCTACACCTTC	CASSHNQGLGYGYTF
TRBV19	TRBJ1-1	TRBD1	TGTGCCAGTATAAGAGACAGGGCGAACACTGAAGCTTTCTTT	CASIRDRANTEAFF
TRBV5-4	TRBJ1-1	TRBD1	TGTGCCAGCCTGGACAGGGGATTCACTGAAGCTTTCTTT	CASLDRGFTEAFF
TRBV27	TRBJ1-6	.	TGTGCCAGCAGTTTAGCACAGAGCTCCTATAATTCACCCCTCCACTTT	CASSLAQSSYNSPLHF
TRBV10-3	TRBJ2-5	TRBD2	TGTGCCATCAGTGAGTCCCCGGGGGGGGAGACCCAGTACTTC	CAISESPGGETQYF
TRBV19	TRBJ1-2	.	TGTGCCAGTAGCTATATAGGGGGGGCCGGCTATGGCTACACCTTC	CASSYIGGAGYGYTF
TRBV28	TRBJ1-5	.	TGTGCCAGCAGTTTATTAGAGGGTTCGGGGAATCAGCCCCAGCATTTT	CASSLLEGSGNQPQHF
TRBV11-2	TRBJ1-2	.	TGTGCCAGCAGCTTAGCCGGGGACACCGTCTATGGCTACACCTTC	CASSLAGDTVYGYTF
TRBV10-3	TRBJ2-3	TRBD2	TGTGCCATCAGTGAGTCGACTAGCGGGTGGACAGATACGCAGTATTTT	CAISESTSGWTDTQYF